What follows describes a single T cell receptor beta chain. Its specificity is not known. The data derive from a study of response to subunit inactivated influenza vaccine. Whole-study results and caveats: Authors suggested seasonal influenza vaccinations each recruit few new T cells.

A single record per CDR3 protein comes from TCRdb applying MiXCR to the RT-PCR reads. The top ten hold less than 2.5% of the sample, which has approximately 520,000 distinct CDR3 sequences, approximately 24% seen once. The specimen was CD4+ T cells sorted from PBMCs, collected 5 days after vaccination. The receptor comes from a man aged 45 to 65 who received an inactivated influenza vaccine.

CDR3 sequence (DNA): TGCAGTGGCGGGACAGGGGGCGAGAGCACTGAAGCTTTCTTT. This encodes CSGGTGGESTEAFF. This sequence joins TRBV20-1 and TRBJ1-1, with TRBD1 matching over 12 bases. Per germline, CDR1 DFQATT and CDR2 SNEGSKA (reference sequence). There are 14 residues in the CDR3. Losses at the gene ends were 7 bases for V and 4 bases for J; bases not matched to a gene: 7.